This is a list of T cell receptor beta chains from one sample in a study of T-cell memory formation after mild COVID-19. TCRdb ran MiXCR on the 5' RACE reads and lists one entry per CDR3 protein. The repertoire holds roughly 300,000 distinct CDR3 sequences, with roughly 16% as singletons. Input material: PBMCs or a T cell subset sorted from them (not recorded which). Receptors were obtained from a man between 18 and 29 years old who had mild COVID-19 (a few samples of this study predate the infection). Cell type and time point are not known. Both conserved end residues are part of each CDR3. The D gene is left open where the match is weak. Size is stated for part of the rows, as once, few or many counts, or as a class when the clone is expanded.

D	V	length	J	size	DNA	CDR3
.	TRBV29-1	13	TRBJ2-7	.	TGCAGCGTTGTACTTTCTAGCTCCTACGAGCAGTACTTC	CSVVLSSSYEQYF
.	TRBV6-5	17	TRBJ2-3	few	TGTGCCAGCAGTTTGGTCCCGGACAAAACTAGCACAGATACGCAGTATTTT	CASSLVPDKTSTDTQYF
.	TRBV4-3	13	TRBJ2-5	.	TGCGCCAGCAGCCAAGAGTTGCAAGAGACCCAGTACTTC	CASSQELQETQYF
TRBD1	TRBV4-3	16	TRBJ2-4	.	TGCGCCAGCAGCCAAGGGACAGGTCTAGCCAAAAACATTCAGTACTTC	CASSQGTGLAKNIQYF
.	TRBV7-3	13	TRBJ2-2	.	TGTGCCAGCAGCCCCATGGGCGGCGGGGAGCTGTTTTTT	CASSPMGGGELFF
.	TRBV5-1	15	TRBJ1-3	.	TGCGCCAGCAGCCTTCATCAGGGGCTGGGAAACACCATATATTTT	CASSLHQGLGNTIYF
.	TRBV4-2	15	TRBJ1-1	.	TGTGCCAGCAGCTCATACGGGGGTAGGGTCACTGAAGCTTTCTTT	CASSSYGGRVTEAFF
TRBD2	TRBV7-2	17	TRBJ2-2	many	TGTGCCAGCAGCTTCCGGAGGCGGGGGGCGAACACCGGGGAGCTGTTTTTT	CASSFRRRGANTGELFF
TRBD2	TRBV4-1	17	TRBJ2-3	.	TGCTCCAGCAGCCAAGAGTTTACTAGCGGGGGTACAGATACGCAGTATTTT	CSSSQEFTSGGTDTQYF
TRBD1	TRBV28	13	TRBJ1-2	.	TGTGCCAGCATCCCGGGACAGGGTACTGGCTACACCTTC	CASIPGQGTGYTF
.	TRBV5-1	12	TRBJ1-3	few	TGCGCCAGCAGCTTCGCCGGAAACACCATATATTTT	CASSFAGNTIYF
.	TRBV3-1	13	TRBJ1-2	.	TGTGCCAGCAGCTCCGCGGAGGGCTATGGCTACACCTTC	CASSSAEGYGYTF
.	TRBV11-1	14	TRBJ1-1	.	TGTGCCAGCAGCTTACGGGGGTTAAGCACTGAAGCTTTCTTT	CASSLRGLSTEAFF
TRBD2	TRBV6-5	14	TRBJ2-5	.	TGTGCCAGCAGTCCTAGCGGGGTTGAAGAGACCCAGTACTTC	CASSPSGVEETQYF
.	TRBV5-1	16	TRBJ1-1	few	TGCGCCAGCAGCCGTGCGGGACCCCGACCGAACACTGAAGCTTTCTTT	CASSRAGPRPNTEAFF
TRBD1	TRBV28	14	TRBJ1-5	few	TGTGCCAGCAGTTTTGGGGGGACAGCTCAGCCCCAGCATTTT	CASSFGGTAQPQHF
.	TRBV6-1	16	TRBJ2-3	many	TGTGCCAGCAGTGAAGGGACCCTCCCAATCACAGATACGCAGTATTTT	CASSEGTLPITDTQYF
.	TRBV7-3	11	TRBJ2-5	many	TGTGCCAGGGTCCTGATCGAGACCCAGTACTTC	CARVLIETQYF
TRBD1	TRBV10-3	15	TRBJ2-5	.	TGTGCCATCAGCTGGGTCGGACAGGGCCAAGAGACCCAGTACTTC	CAISWVGQGQETQYF
.	TRBV29-1	12	TRBJ1-4	.	TGCAGCGCTGTAGGCCCAAATGAAAAACTGTTTTTT	CSAVGPNEKLFF
TRBD1	TRBV29-1	14	TRBJ1-2	many	TGCAGCGCCCTGACAGGGGGAGATGACTATGGCTACACCTTC	CSALTGGDDYGYTF
.	TRBV9	15	TRBJ2-1	.	TGTGCCAGCAGCGTAGAGGGGACGCTAGATTATGAGCAGTTCTTC	CASSVEGTLDYEQFF
.	TRBV23-1	12	TRBJ2-1	few	TGCGCCAGCAGAGGGGGGCATTATGAGCAGTTCTTC	CASRGGHYEQFF
TRBD1	TRBV3-1	13	TRBJ1-6	.	TGTGCCAGCAGCCGTACAGGGGCGCAGCCCCTCCACTTT	CASSRTGAQPLHF
TRBD2	TRBV4-2	17	TRBJ2-3	.	TGTGCCAGCAGCCAAGACCCCAGCGGGGGTGTCCGGGATACGCAGTATTTT	CASSQDPSGGVRDTQYF
TRBD2	TRBV6-6	12	TRBJ2-1	.	TGTGCCAGCAGTGGGGGACTATATGAGCAGTTCTTC	CASSGGLYEQFF
.	TRBV18	13	TRBJ2-5	few	TGTGCCAGCTCACCAGGGAGTAGAGAGACCCAGTACTTC	CASSPGSRETQYF